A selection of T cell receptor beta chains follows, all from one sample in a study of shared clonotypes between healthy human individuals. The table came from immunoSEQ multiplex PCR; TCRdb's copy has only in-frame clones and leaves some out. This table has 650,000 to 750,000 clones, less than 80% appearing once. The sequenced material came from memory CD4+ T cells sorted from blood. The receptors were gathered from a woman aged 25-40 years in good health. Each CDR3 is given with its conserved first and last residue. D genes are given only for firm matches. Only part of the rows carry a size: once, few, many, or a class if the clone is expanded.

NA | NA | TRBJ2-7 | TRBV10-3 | TGTGCCATCAAAGAAAGGCAGAGCCACGAGCAGTACTTC | CAIKERQSHEQYF
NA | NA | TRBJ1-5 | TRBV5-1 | TGCGCCAGCAAGGGAGGGGAAGATCAGCCCCAGCATTTT | CASKGGEDQPQHF
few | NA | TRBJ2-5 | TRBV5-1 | TGCGCCAGCAGCTTGCGGGAGACCCAGTACTTC | CASSLRETQYF
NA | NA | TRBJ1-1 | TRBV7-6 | TGTGCCAGCAGCCCAGGGCTCTGGGGCACTGAAGCTTTCTTT | CASSPGLWGTEAFF
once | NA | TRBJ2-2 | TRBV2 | TGTGCCAGTACCGGACAGCTTACCGGGGAGCTGTTTTTT | CASTGQLTGELFF
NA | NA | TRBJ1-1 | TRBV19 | TGTGCCAGTAGTACATCCGGGGCGGCGAACACTGAAGCTTTCTTT | CASSTSGAANTEAFF
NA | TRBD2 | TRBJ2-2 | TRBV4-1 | TGCGCCAGCAGCCTATTTCGTTCGGCAAGCGGGGCAAACACCGGGGAGCTGTTTTTT | CASSLFRSASGANTGELFF
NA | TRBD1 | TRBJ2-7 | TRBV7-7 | TGTGCCAGCAGCTTAGGGGCAGGGGGTTCCTACGAGCAGTACTTC | CASSLGAGGSYEQYF
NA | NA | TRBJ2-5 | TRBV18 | TGTGCCAGCTCATCCGGGACGCGGGAGACCCAGTACTTC | CASSSGTRETQYF
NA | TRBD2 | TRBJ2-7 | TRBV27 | TGTGCCAGCACCTCGGGACTACCCCCATACGAGCAGTACTTC | CASTSGLPPYEQYF
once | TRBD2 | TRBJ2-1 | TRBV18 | TGTGCCAGCTCAGCCTCGAGCGGGATGCGTGACAATGAGCAGTTCTTC | CASSASSGMRDNEQFF
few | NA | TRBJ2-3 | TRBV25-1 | TGTGCCAGCACCCAGGCCCAAACAGATACGCAGTATTTT | CASTQAQTDTQYF
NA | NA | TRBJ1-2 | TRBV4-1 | TGCGCCAGCAGCCAAGCGCTAAGGCAGGGACTTGGCTACACCTTC | CASSQALRQGLGYTF
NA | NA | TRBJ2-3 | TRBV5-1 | TGCGCCAGCAGCTTACAGGGACTCAACACAGATACGCAGTATTTT | CASSLQGLNTDTQYF
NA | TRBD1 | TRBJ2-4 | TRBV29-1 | TGCAGCGTTGGGGGACAGGGATTAAACATTCAGTACTTC | CSVGGQGLNIQYF
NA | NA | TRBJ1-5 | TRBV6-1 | TGTGCCAGCAGTGAAGATCCAGGGTTGTATCAGCCCCAGCATTTT | CASSEDPGLYQPQHF
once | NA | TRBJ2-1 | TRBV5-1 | TGCGCCAGCGGCGCTGGACTAAGACTCAATGAGCAGTTCTTC | CASGAGLRLNEQFF
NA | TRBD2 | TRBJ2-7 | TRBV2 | TGTGCCAGCAGCGACTTCCTACTAGCGGGAGAGGCCTACGAGCAGTACTTC | CASSDFLLAGEAYEQYF
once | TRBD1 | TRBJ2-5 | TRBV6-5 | TGTGCCAGCAGCCGGACGACAGGGACAGAGACCCAGTACTTC | CASSRTTGTETQYF
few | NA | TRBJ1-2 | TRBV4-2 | TGTGCCAGCAGCCAAGATTTTAGGGGGGCCTATGATGGCTACACCTTC | CASSQDFRGAYDGYTF
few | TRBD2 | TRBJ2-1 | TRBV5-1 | TGCGCCAGCAGCTTGACTAGCGGGAGTCAGGGGAATGAGCAGTTCTTC | CASSLTSGSQGNEQFF
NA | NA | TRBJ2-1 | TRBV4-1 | TGCGCCAGCAGCCCGAGGGGGGGCCGGGGCTCCTACAATGAGCAGTTCTTC | CASSPRGGRGSYNEQFF
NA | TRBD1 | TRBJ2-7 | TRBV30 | TGTGCCTGGTCCGGGACAGAATACGAGCAGTACTTC | CAWSGTEYEQYF
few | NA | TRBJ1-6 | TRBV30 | TGTGCCTGGAGTGTACAAGGGACGACCGCAAATAATTCACCCCTCCACTTT | CAWSVQGTTANNSPLHF
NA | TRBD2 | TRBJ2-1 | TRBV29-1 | TGCAGCGTTGAAGATCAGCTAGCGGGATTGTCCTACAATGAGCAGTTCTTC | CSVEDQLAGLSYNEQFF
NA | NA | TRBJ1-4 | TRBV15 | TGTGCCACCAGCAGTTTTGGTTATAATGAAAAACTGTTTTTT | CATSSFGYNEKLFF
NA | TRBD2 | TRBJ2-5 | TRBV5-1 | TGCGCCAGCAGCCGGGAGGTTCGACGGAGGGGCCAGCGGGAGACCCAGTACTTC | CASSREVRRRGQRETQYF
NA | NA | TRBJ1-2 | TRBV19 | TGTGCCAGTAGTATAGATCGGAAACAGCCTGAGGGCTACACCTTC | CASSIDRKQPEGYTF
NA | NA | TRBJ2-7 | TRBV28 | TGTGCCAGCAGTCCCCCCCCTCTCTACGAGCAGTACTTC | CASSPPPLYEQYF